This passage covers 18 T cell receptor beta chains from one sample sequenced in a study of blood T cells in healthy people across ages. Together with a sample-barcoded 5' primer, a J-beta primer mix was included in a second PCR lasting roughly 6 to 12 cycles. One entry per CDR3 protein, called by TCRdb with MiXCR from the 5' RACE reads. The repertoire holds about 1,400,000 distinct CDR3 sequences, with approximately 63% as singletons. Sequencing was done on a sample of blood. The receptors stem from a man younger than 35 in good health.

This sequence joins TRBV29-1 and TRBJ1-2, with TRBD1 identical over 9 bases. Trimming cost V 8 bases and J 8 bases; bases outside gene matches: 6. The CDR3 is 11 amino acids. From germline, CDR1 is SQVTM and CDR2 ANQGSEA. This chain's CDR3 is CSTRDRDGYTF. As DNA, the CDR3 is TGCAGCACCCGGGACAGGGACGGCTACACCTTC.

This clonotype was observed a handful of times. The chain has TRBV27 and TRBJ2-7; 12 bases line up with TRBD1. After removal of 7 bases from V and 6 bases from J, the junction contained 10 bases not matched to a gene. The CDR3 is made up of 15 amino acids. From germline, CDR1 is MNHEY and CDR2 SMNVEV (reference sequence). CDR3 bases: TGTGCCAGCAACTCTCCGGGACAGGGGGCAGGCGAGCAGTACTTC. This codes for CASNSPGQGAGEQYF.

The J gene is TRBJ2-3, the V gene TRBV12-3 or TRBV12-4, with D perhaps TRBD1 (6 bases). V dropped 4 bases and J dropped 9 bases, with 11 bases sitting between them. The CDR3 runs 12 residues. As DNA, the CDR3 is TGTGCCAGCAGTTCTATTCAGGGGACGCAGTATTTT. It yields the protein CASSSIQGTQYF.

The chain has TRBV20-1 and TRBJ2-3; a possible D gene is TRBD2 (6 bases). The germline V and J ends were trimmed by 7 bases and 0 bases, with 11 bases remaining between them. Germline lookup yields CDR1 DFQATT and CDR2 SNEGSKA (reference sequence). This CDR3 has 13 amino acids. CDR3 loop: CSVGGTSTDTQYF. In DNA form, the CDR3 reads TGCAGTGTGGGCGGGACTAGCACAGATACGCAGTATTTT.

The chain links TRBV7-2 to TRBJ2-7; D is possibly TRBD1 or TRBD2 (5 bases each). The CDR3 contains 16 residues. The germline gives CDR1 SGHTA, CDR2 FQGNSA. V lost 2 bases to trimming and J lost 4 bases, with 18 bases between them. The CDR3 DNA sequence: TGTGCCAGCAGCTTACATGAGAGGGGCCGAGAATACGAGCAGTACTTC. It codes for CASSLHERGREYEQYF.

This rearrangement joins TRBV20-1 to TRBJ2-6, with D unresolved. Trimming took off 0 bases at V and 0 bases at J, with 9 bases between the two ends. There are 16 residues in the CDR3. Germline CDR1 and CDR2: DFQATT and SNEGSKA (reference sequence). CDR3 nucleotide sequence: TGCAGTGCTAGAGATCTCTTCCTCTCTGGGGCCAACGTCCTGACTTTC. It codes for CSARDLFLSGANVLTF.

The CDR3 DNA reads TGCGCCAGCAGCCCCGCTGGGGCTAGCGGGGGAAGGCAATTCAATGAGCAGTTCTTC. Its translation: CASSPAGASGGRQFNEQFF. V and J are TRBV5-1 and TRBJ2-1; 10 nucleotides agree with TRBD2. The J segment lost 6 bases and the V segment lost 4 bases, leaving 19 bases of the junction unmatched. This CDR3 is built from 19 residues. The germline gives CDR1 SGHRS, CDR2 YFSETQ.

The chain links TRBV6-5 to TRBJ1-2, with D perhaps TRBD1 (6 bases). Germline CDR1 and CDR2: MNHEY and SVGAGI. The CDR3 covers 15 residues. Trimming cost V 6 bases and J 3 bases, with 17 bases left between them. The CDR3 DNA sequence: TGTGCCAGCAGCCCCACAGGGACGTACGACTATGGCTACACCTTC. Translating it yields CASSPTGTYDYGYTF.

V is TRBV5-8 and J is TRBJ1-6; 9 bases map to TRBD1. Germline loops: CDR1 SGHTS, CDR2 YDEGEE. Trimming cost V 4 bases and J 9 bases; bases outside gene matches: 11. The CDR3 is 16 amino acids. The CDR3, as DNA: TGTGCCAGCAGCGTAGACACAGGGGGCTGGGTTTCACCCCTCCACTTT. It is translated as CASSVDTGGWVSPLHF. Together with reference TRBV5-8 and TRBJ1-6, the CDR3 gives the full variable domain: EAGVTQSPTHLIKTRGQQATLRCSPISGHTSVYWYQQALGLGLQFLLWYDEGEERNRGNFPPRFSGRQFPNYSSELNVNALELEDSALYLCASSVDTGGWVSPLHFGNGTRLTVT.

The chain employs TRBV10-3 and TRBJ1-2; 9 positions agree with TRBD1. The CDR3 runs 14 residues. The ends lost 4 bases at V and 7 bases at J; junction bases unmatched: 7. The germline gives CDR1 ENHRY, CDR2 SYGVKD. CDR3 sequence (DNA): TGTGCCATCAGTGCTTACCGGACAGGGGTTGGCTACACCTTC. It codes for CAISAYRTGVGYTF.

This clonotype was seen only a few times. V is TRBV3-1 and J is TRBJ2-7; tentatively, D is TRBD1 (5 bases). CDR3 length: 12 amino acids. Germline CDR1 reads LGHDT; CDR2 reads YNNKEL (reference sequence). V was trimmed by 10 bases and J by 6 bases, leaving 16 bases between them. The CDR3 DNA reads TGTGCCACCTCAGACAGTTTCCTCGAGCAGTACTTC. It is translated as CATSDSFLEQYF.

This clonotype was seen more than once but under ten times. This CDR3 is CASSPQGQTYEQYF. The CDR3 nucleotides are TGTGCCAGCAGCCCACAGGGTCAGACCTACGAGCAGTACTTC. V gene TRBV7-2 combines with J gene TRBJ2-7, with D perhaps matching TRBD1 (6 bases). Trimming left V 5 bases short and J 2 bases short, with 13 bases between. The germline V gene encodes CDR1 SGHTA and CDR2 FQGNSA. The CDR3 runs to 14 residues.

The chain recombines TRBV7-8 with TRBJ2-3; TRBD1 is a possible D gene (5 bases). The V end lost 5 bases, the J end lost 3 bases, and 15 bases lay between the germline ends. This CDR3 has 15 residues. Germline assignment: CDR1 SGHVS and CDR2 FQNEAQ. The DNA for the CDR3 is TGTGCCAGCAGCGCCCACTACAGACAGACAGATACGCAGTATTTT. Residues: CASSAHYRQTDTQYF.

V is TRBV6-2 or TRBV6-3 and J is TRBJ2-7; TRBD1 aligns across 7 bases. The CDR3 is 15 amino acids. CDR1 is MNHEY and CDR2 is SVGEGT in the germline V gene. Trimming at V came to 6 bases and at J to 2 bases, leaving 10 bases not matched to a gene. In nucleotides, the CDR3 is TGTGCCAGCAGGCAGGAGACAGGGATCACCTACGAGCAGTACTTC. Its translation is CASRQETGITYEQYF.

This clonotype came up many times. V gene TRBV7-9 combines with J gene TRBJ1-2; D unclear. CDR3 length: 14 residues. Germline CDR1 is SEHNR and CDR2 is FQNEAQ (reference sequence). The ends were cut back, 1 base at V and 2 bases at J, with 8 bases in the middle. CDR3: CASSLEGKNYGYTF. As DNA, the CDR3 is TGTGCCAGCAGCTTAGAGGGAAAAAACTATGGCTACACCTTC.

With respect to this clonotype: One end of the junction fails to match germline, which may point to a read error. V gene TRBV24-1 combines with J gene TRBJ2-3; D is possibly TRBD2 (6 bases). Per germline, CDR1 KGHDR and CDR2 SFDVKD. CDR3 length: 17 residues. The CDR3 region has the DNA TGTGCCACCAGGGGCGGGACCGAACCTACAAGCACAAATACGCAGTATTTT. Translated: CATRGGTEPTSTNTQYF.

On this clonotype: Being one base from a much bigger clone, this may be a read error. V and J are TRBV27 and TRBJ2-6, with no clear D. The V gene's germline CDR1 is MNHEY and CDR2 SMNVEV (reference sequence). V lost 3 bases and J lost 0, with 6 bases in between. The CDR3 sequence is 15 residues long. The CDR3 is CASSFDNSGANVLTF. The CDR3 bases are TGTGCCAGCAGTTTCGACAACTCTGGGGCCAACGTCCTGACTTTC.

This rearrangement joins TRBV2 to TRBJ1-2, with 10 bases that match TRBD1. The ends lost 6 bases at V and 2 bases at J; junction bases unmatched: 6. The CDR3 covers 15 residues. Germline V gene data show CDR1 as SNHLY and CDR2 as FYNNEI. CDR3 sequence reads: CASRAGTGANYGYTF. The CDR3 DNA sequence: TGTGCCAGCAGAGCCGGGACAGGGGCGAACTATGGCTACACCTTC.